This T cell receptor beta chain was retrieved from a study of cytomegalovirus exposure and HLA in healthy donors. PCR primers comprised 60 Vbeta and 13 Jbeta primers. Assay: immunoSEQ multiplex PCR; the TCRdb copy retains only in-frame clones and omits some. Found here are some 200,000 clones, 60% to 85% of them singletons; the top ten hold less than 2%. V was clipped by 0 bases and J by 4 bases; unmatched bases: 12. Germline V gives CDR1 SGHRS, CDR2 YFSETQ. The CDR3 contains 18 residues. Study conclusions and caveats: A missense variant in DCLRE1C was later tied to TCR beta V- and J-gene trimming.

On this clone: Its antigen is not identified.

The clonotype was recovered from a girl aged 5-17 years in good health and CMV-seropositive. V is TRBV5-1 and J is TRBJ2-3; 9 bases are a match to TRBD1. Sequencing was carried out using PBMCs. The CDR3 reads CASSLVIRDRESSDTQYF. CDR3 DNA: TGCGCCAGCAGCTTGGTAATCCGGGACAGGGAAAGTTCAGATACGCAGTATTTT.